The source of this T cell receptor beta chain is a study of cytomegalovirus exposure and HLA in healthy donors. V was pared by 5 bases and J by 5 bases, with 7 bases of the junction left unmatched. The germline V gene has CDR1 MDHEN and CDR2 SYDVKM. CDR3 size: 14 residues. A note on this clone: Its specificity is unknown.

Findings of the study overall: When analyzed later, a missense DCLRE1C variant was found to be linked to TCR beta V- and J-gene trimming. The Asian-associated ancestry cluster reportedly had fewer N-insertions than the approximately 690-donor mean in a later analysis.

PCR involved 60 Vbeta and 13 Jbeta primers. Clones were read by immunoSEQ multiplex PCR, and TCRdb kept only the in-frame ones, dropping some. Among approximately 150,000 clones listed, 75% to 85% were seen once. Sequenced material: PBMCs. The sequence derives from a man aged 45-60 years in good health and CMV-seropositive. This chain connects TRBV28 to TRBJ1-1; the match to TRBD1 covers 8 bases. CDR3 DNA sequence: TGTGCCAGCAGTCGTACAGGGGGTGTGACTGAAGCTTTCTTT. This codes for CASSRTGGVTEAFF.